Listed below are T cell receptor beta chains from one sample, sequenced in a study of shared T cell receptors in the human thymus. Assay used: immunoSEQ multiplex PCR; TCRdb lists only in-frame clones, some missing. Of roughly 500,000 clones in the sample, around 82% are singletons; the top ten hold less than 0.015%. This sample was shared with a second study, whose subject was human thymus T cells.

Source material: thymocytes. The receptors come from a boy in the first two years of life with a congenital heart defect. The CDR3 runs from the conserved cysteine through the conserved F or W. A D gene is named only where the DNA matches it firmly. Not all rows give a size; the values are once, few, many and, for expanded clones, a class.

clone_size: -
d_call: TRBD2
v_call: TRBV12-5
j_call: TRBJ2-3
cdr3_nt: TGTGCTAGTGGTCCGCCACTAGCGGGAGAAGAAGATACGCAGTATTTT
cdr3_aa: CASGPPLAGEEDTQYF

clone_size: once
d_call: -
v_call: TRBV18
j_call: TRBJ2-7
cdr3_nt: TGTGCCAGCTCACCCCCAACTAGAGACGAGCAGTACTTC
cdr3_aa: CASSPPTRDEQYF

clone_size: -
d_call: TRBD2
v_call: TRBV7-3
j_call: TRBJ2-7
cdr3_nt: TGTGCCAGCAGCTTGGACCCGGGACTAGCGGGAGGCGGGAGCTACGAGCAGTACTTC
cdr3_aa: CASSLDPGLAGGGSYEQYF

clone_size: -
d_call: TRBD2
v_call: TRBV13
j_call: TRBJ2-7
cdr3_nt: TGTGCCAGCAGCTTACAGCTAGCGGATTACGAGCAGTACTTC
cdr3_aa: CASSLQLADYEQYF

clone_size: -
d_call: TRBD2
v_call: TRBV7-2
j_call: TRBJ2-1
cdr3_nt: TGTGCCAGCAGCCCAACCGGGGGGAGGGCCAACCAGACCTGGTTCTTC
cdr3_aa: CASSPTGGRANQTWFF

clone_size: -
d_call: -
v_call: TRBV29-1
j_call: TRBJ2-5
cdr3_nt: TGCAGCGTTGAAGTTGCAGTGGGGACAATCGCCACCCCTCAAGAGACCCAGTACTTC
cdr3_aa: CSVEVAVGTIATPQETQYF

clone_size: -
d_call: -
v_call: TRBV5-1
j_call: TRBJ2-7
cdr3_nt: TGCGCCAGCAGCGGCGGGAAACCCTACGAGCAGTACTTC
cdr3_aa: CASSGGKPYEQYF

clone_size: once
d_call: -
v_call: TRBV27
j_call: TRBJ2-2
cdr3_nt: TGTGCCAGCGCGTACTCCCAGGAGCTGTTTTTT
cdr3_aa: CASAYSQELFF

clone_size: -
d_call: -
v_call: TRBV30
j_call: TRBJ2-1
cdr3_nt: TGTGCCTGGAGTGACTCTCCGGGTGAGCAGTTCTTC
cdr3_aa: CAWSDSPGEQFF

clone_size: -
d_call: -
v_call: TRBV2
j_call: TRBJ2-3
cdr3_nt: TGTGCCAGCAGTGAAGCGCGGAGTAAACGGGAGACTAGCACAGATACGCAGTATTTT
cdr3_aa: CASSEARSKRETSTDTQYF

clone_size: -
d_call: -
v_call: TRBV14
j_call: TRBJ2-7
cdr3_nt: TGTGCCAGCAGCCAAGGGCCTGCGGGACTGACCTACGAGCAGTACTTC
cdr3_aa: CASSQGPAGLTYEQYF

clone_size: few
d_call: TRBD1
v_call: TRBV5-1
j_call: TRBJ2-3
cdr3_nt: TGCGCCAGCAGCTTGGCCCTGGTTGGGACAGCGGCAGATACGCAGTATTTT
cdr3_aa: CASSLALVGTAADTQYF

clone_size: -
d_call: TRBD1
v_call: TRBV18
j_call: TRBJ2-7
cdr3_nt: TGTGCCAGCTCACCGAGTAACAGGGGTAGGGAGCAGTACTTC
cdr3_aa: CASSPSNRGREQYF

clone_size: -
d_call: -
v_call: TRBV5-1
j_call: TRBJ2-2
cdr3_nt: TGCGCCAGCAGCTTGGAGGGTAGCGGAAACACCGGGGAGCTGTTTTTT
cdr3_aa: CASSLEGSGNTGELFF

clone_size: -
d_call: TRBD1
v_call: TRBV29-1
j_call: TRBJ2-1
cdr3_nt: TGCAGCGTTGTTAACAGGGGGCTCGAAAGGGCCCCTCTCTCCTACAATGAGCAGTTCTTC
cdr3_aa: CSVVNRGLERAPLSYNEQFF